This T cell receptor beta chain was retrieved from a study of blood T cell repertoires in COVID-19. The CDR3 contains 16 residues. CDR1 and CDR2 from the germline V gene are KGHSH and LQKENI. The ends lost 0 bases at V and 4 bases at J; junction bases unmatched: 7. Participants were aged about 18 to 90 years from about two dozen US areas. Researchers sorted participants into cohorts using their self-reported clinical history. Exposed study participants had met a COVID-19 case within 2 weeks before entry. The repertoire was sequenced with immunoSEQ multiplex PCR; TCRdb's copy has only in-frame clones and lacks some. The sample includes about 150,000 clones, around 87% seen only once; the top ten take over 4%.

The sequence was obtained from a woman aged 40 to 49 who had been exposed to COVID-19. The chain is built from TRBV18 and TRBJ2-7; TRBD2 matches at 9 bases. Sequenced material: PBMCs or T cells enriched from blood (not recorded which). For the CDR3, the DNA is TGTGCCAGCTCACCACCGAACAGCGGGGGGAGGTACGAGCAGTACTTC. Encoded protein: CASSPPNSGGRYEQYF.